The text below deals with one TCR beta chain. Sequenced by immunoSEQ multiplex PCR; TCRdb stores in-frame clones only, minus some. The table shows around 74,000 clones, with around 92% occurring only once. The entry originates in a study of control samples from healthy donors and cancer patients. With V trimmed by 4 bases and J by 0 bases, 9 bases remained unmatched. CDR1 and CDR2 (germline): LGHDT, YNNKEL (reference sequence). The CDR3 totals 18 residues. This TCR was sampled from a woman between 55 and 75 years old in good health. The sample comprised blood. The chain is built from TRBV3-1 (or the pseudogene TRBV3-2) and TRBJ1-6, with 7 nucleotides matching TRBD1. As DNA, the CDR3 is TGTGCCAGCAGCCGAGTCCCGGGACAGAGCTCCTATAATTCACCCCTCCACTTT. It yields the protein CASSRVPGQSSYNSPLHF.